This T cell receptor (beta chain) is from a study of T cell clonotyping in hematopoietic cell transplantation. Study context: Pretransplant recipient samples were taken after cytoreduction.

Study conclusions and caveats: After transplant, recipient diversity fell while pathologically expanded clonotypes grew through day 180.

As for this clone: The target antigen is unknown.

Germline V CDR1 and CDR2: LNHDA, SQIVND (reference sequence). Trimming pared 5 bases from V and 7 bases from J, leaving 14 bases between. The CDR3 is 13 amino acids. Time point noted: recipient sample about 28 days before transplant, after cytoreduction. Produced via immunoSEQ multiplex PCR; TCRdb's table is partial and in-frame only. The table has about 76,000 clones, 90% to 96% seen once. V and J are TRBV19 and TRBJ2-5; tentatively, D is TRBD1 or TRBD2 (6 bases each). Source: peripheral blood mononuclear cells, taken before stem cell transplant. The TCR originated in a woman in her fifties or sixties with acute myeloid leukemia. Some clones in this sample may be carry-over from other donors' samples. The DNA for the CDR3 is TGTGCCAGTAGTCCCCGGGGGCAGGGGACCCAGTACTTC. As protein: CASSPRGQGTQYF.